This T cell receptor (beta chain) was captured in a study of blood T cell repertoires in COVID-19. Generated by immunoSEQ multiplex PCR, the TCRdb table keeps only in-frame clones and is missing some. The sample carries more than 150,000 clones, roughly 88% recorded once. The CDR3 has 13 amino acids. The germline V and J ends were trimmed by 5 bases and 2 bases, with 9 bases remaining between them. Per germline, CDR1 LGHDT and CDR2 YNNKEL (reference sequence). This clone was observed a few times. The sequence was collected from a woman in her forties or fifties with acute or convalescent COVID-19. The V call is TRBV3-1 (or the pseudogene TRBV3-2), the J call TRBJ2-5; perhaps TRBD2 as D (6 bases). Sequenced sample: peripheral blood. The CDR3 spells CASSVGGQETQYF. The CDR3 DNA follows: TGTGCCAGCAGCGTGGGGGGACAAGAGACCCAGTACTTC.